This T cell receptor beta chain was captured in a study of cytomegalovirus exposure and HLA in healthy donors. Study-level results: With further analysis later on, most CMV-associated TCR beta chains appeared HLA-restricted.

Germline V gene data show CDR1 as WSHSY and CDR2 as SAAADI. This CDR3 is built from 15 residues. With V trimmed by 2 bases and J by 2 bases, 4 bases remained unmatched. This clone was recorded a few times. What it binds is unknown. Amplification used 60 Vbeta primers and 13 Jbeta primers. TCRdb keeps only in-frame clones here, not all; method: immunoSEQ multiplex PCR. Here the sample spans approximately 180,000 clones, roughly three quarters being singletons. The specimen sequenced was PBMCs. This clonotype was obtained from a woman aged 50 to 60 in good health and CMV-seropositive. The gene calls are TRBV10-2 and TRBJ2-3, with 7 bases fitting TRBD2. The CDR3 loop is CASSEPGLFTDTQYF. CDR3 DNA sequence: TGCGCCAGCAGTGAGCCGGGACTATTCACAGATACGCAGTATTTT.